This T cell receptor (beta chain) was sequenced during a study of T cell responses to AZD1222 COVID-19 vaccine. V was shortened by 8 bases and J by 3 bases, with 18 bases between the two germline ends. The CDR3 totals 15 residues. The germline CDR1 and CDR2 sequences are MDHEN and SYDVKM. Study-wide results and caveats: The study found Spike-specific TCR breadth and depth rose after two AZD1222 doses. Donors, mostly white British, included more females; clonal diversity was possibly underestimated. Baseline serostatus was positive in only a handful of AZD1222 recipients. Of spike-specific TCRs, nearly half reportedly target regions left unmutated in variants.

As concerns this clone: Its antigen is still unknown.

Clones were read by immunoSEQ multiplex PCR, and TCRdb kept only the in-frame ones, dropping some. Here the sample spans about 140,000 clones, about 90% being singletons. This rearrangement joins TRBV28 to TRBJ2-3; tentatively, D is TRBD2 (6 bases). The sample in question was peripheral blood, obtained 28 days after the second dose of the MenACWY control vaccine. This clonotype was obtained from an adult who received the MenACWY meningococcal vaccine as a control. The CDR3 spells CASAGGAASTDTQYF. The CDR3 region has the DNA TGTGCCAGCGCAGGAGGGGCCGCGAGTACAGATACGCAGTATTTT.